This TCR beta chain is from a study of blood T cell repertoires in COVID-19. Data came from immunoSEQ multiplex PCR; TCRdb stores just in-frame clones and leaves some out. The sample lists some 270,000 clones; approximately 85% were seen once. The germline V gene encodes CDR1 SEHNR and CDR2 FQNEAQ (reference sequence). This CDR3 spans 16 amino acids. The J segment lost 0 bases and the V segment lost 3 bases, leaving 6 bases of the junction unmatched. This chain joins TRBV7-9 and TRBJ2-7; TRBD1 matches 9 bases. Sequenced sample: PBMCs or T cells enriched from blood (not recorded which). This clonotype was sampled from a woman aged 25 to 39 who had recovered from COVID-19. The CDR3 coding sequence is TGTGCCAGCAGCTTCCGGGACAGGGACCTCTCCTACGAGCAGTACTTC. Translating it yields CASSFRDRDLSYEQYF.